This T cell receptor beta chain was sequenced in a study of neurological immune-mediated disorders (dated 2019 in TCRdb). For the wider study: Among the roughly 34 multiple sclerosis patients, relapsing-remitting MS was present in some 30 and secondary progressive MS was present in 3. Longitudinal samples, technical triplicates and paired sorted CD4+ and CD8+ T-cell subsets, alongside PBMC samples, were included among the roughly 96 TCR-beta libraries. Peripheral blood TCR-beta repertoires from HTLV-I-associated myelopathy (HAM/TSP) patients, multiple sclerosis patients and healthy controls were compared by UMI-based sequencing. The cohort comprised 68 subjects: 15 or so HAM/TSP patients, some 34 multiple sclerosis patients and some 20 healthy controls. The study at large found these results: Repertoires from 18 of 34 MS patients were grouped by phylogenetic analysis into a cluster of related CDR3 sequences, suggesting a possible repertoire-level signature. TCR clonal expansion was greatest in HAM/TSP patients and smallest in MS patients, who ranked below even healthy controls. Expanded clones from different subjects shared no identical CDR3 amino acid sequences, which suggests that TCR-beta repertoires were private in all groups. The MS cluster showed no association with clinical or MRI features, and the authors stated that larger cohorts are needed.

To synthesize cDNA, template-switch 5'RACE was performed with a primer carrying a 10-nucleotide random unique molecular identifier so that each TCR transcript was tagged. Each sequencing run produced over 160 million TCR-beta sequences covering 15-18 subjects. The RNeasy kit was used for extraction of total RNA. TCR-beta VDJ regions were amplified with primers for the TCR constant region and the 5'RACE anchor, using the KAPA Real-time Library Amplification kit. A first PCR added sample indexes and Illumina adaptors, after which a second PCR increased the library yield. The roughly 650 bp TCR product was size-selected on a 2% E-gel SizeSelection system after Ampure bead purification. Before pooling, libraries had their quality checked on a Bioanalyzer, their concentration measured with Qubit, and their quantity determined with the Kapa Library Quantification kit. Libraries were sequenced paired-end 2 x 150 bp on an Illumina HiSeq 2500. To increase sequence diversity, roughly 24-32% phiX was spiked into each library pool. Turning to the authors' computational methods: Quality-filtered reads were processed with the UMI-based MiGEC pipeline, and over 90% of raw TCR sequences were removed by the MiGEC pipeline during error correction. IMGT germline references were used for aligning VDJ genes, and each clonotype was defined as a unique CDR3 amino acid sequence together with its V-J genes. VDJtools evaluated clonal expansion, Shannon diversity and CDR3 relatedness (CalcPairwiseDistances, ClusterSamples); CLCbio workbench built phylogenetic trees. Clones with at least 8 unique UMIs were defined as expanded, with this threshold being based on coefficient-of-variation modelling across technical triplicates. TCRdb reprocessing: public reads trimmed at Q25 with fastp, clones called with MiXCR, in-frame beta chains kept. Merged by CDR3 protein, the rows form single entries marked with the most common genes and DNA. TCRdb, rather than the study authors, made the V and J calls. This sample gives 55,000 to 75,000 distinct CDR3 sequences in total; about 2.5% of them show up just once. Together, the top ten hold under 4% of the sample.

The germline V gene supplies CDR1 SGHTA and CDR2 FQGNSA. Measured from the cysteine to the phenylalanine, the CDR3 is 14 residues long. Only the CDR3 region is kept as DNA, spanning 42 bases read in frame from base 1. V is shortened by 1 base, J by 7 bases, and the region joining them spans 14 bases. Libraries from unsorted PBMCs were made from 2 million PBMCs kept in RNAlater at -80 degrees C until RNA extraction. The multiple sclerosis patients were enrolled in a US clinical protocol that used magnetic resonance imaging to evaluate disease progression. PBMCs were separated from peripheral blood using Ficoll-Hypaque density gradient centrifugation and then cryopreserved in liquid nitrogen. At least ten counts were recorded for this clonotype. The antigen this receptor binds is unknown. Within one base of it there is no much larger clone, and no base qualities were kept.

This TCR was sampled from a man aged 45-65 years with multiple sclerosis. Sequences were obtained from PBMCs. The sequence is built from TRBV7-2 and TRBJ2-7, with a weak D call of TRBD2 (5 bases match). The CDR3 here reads CASSLELRTGEQYF. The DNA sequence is TGTGCCAGCAGCTTAGAGCTCAGGACGGGGGAGCAGTACTTC. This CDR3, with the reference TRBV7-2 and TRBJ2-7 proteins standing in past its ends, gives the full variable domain GAGVSQSPSNKVTEKGKDVELRCDPISGHTALYWYRQSLGQGLEFLIYFQGNSAPDKSGLPSDRFSAERTGGSVSTLTIQRTQQEDSAVYLCASSLELRTGEQYFGPGTRLTVT.